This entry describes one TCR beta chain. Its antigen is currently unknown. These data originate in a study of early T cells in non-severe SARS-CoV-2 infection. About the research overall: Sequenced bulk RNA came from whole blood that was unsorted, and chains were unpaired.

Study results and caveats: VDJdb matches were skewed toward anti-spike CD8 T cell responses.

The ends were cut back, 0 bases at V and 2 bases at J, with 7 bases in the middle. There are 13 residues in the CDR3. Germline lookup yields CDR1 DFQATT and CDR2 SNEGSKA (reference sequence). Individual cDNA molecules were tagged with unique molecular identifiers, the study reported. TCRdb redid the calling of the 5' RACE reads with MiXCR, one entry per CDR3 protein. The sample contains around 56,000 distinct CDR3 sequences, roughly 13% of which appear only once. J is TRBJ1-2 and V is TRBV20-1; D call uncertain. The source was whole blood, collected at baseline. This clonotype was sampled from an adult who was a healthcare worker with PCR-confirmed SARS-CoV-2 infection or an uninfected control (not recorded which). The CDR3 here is CSARDWQNYGYTF. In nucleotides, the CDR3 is TGCAGTGCTAGAGATTGGCAGAACTATGGCTACACCTTC.